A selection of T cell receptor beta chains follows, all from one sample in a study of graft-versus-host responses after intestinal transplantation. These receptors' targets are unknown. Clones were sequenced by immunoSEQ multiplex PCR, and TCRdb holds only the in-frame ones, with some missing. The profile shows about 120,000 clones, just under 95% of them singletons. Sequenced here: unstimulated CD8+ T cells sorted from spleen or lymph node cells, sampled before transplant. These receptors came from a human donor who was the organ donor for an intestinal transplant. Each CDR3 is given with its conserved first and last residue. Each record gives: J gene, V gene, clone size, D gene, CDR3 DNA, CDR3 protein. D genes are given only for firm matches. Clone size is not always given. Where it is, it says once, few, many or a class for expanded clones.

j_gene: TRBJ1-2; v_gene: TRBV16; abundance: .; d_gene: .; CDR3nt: TGTGCCAGCAGCCAATTCACAGGAACTAACTATGGCTACACCTTC; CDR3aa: CASSQFTGTNYGYTF
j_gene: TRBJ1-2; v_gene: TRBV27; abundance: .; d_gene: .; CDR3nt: TGTGCCAGCAGTTTAACAGGAGCAAACTATGGCTACACCTTC; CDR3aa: CASSLTGANYGYTF
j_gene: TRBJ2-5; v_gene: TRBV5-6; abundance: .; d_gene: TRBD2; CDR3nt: TGTGCCAGCAGCTTAGGAGGGAGGGTTTCTCGAGAGACCCAGTACTTC; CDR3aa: CASSLGGRVSRETQYF
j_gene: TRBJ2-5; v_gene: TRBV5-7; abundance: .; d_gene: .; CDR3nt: TGTGCCAGCAGCTCGGGACAATCGATGAGGGCCCAGTACTTC; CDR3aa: CASSSGQSMRAQYF
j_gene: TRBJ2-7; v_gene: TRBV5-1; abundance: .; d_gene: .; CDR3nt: TGCGCCAGCAGCTCCACTCAGGATAGCTCCTACGAGCAGTACTTC; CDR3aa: CASSSTQDSSYEQYF
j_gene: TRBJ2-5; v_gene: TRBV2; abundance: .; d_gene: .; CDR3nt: TGTGCCAGCAGCGACAGTAATTCGGAGACCCAGTACTTC; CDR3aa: CASSDSNSETQYF
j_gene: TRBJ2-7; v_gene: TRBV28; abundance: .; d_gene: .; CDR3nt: TGTGCCAGCACCTTATCCCGGGACATGATAAGCTCCTACGAGCAGTACTTC; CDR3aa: CASTLSRDMISSYEQYF
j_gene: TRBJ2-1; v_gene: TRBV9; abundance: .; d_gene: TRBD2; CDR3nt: TGTGCCAGCAGCGTAGGAGTAGCGGGACGCAATGAGCAGTTCTTC; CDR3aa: CASSVGVAGRNEQFF
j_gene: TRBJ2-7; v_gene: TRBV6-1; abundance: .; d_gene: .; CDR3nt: TGTGCCAGCAGACGAACGGGCTACGAGCAGTACTTC; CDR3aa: CASRRTGYEQYF
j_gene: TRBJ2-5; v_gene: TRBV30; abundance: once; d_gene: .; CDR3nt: TGTGCCTGGATGTCGGGGGAGACCCAGTACTTC; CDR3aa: CAWMSGETQYF
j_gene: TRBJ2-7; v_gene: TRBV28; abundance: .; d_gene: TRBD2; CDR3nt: TGTGCCAGCAGTTTGACTAGCGGCAAGATAGGCGAGCAGTACTTC; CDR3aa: CASSLTSGKIGEQYF
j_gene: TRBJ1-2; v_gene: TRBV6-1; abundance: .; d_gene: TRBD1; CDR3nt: TGTGCCAGCAGTGAAGCGCACATGGACAGGGGGGGACCTAACTATGGCTACACCTTC; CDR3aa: CASSEAHMDRGGPNYGYTF